This T cell receptor beta chain was captured by sequencing in a study of blood T cell repertoires in COVID-19. Overall study: Sites across the United States, Italy and Spain contributed samples from acute and convalescent COVID-19. PBMCs, B-cell-depleted T cells, or T cells were the source of the cDNA or gDNA that made up the material.

Produced via immunoSEQ multiplex PCR; TCRdb's table is partial and in-frame only. The sample carries about 200,000 clones, 86% recorded once. This CDR3 region has 17 residues. V dropped 4 bases and J dropped 2; count of bases not matched to a gene: 13. From germline, CDR1 is DFQATT and CDR2 SNEGSKA (reference sequence). The chain employs TRBV20-1 and TRBJ2-5; TRBD1 matches at 10 bases. Input material: peripheral blood. The clonotype comes from a woman aged 50 to 65 with COVID-19, enrolled during active disease. The CDR3 nucleotides are TGCAGTGCTATTGACGGGACAGGGGACCCAGTACAAGAGACCCAGTACTTC. It is translated as CSAIDGTGDPVQETQYF.